This TCR beta chain was obtained from a study of shared clonotypes between healthy human individuals. With 3 bases removed from V and 5 bases from J, the gap between germline ends came to 13 bases. Per the germline V gene, CDR1 is MNHNS and CDR2 is SASEGT. The CDR3 is 14 residues long. Profiled with immunoSEQ multiplex PCR; TCRdb holds only in-frame clones, not every one. The data show about 490,000 clones, 76% seen once. Ten or more counts support this clone. Sequenced input: PBMCs. This TCR was recovered from a middle-aged woman in good health. Some clones in this sample may be carry-over from other donors' samples. The rearrangement joins TRBV6-1 to TRBJ2-5; D could derive from TRBD1 or TRBD2 (5 bases each). CDR3 bases: TGTGCCAGCAGTGACGGCAGGGAGCCCGAGACCCAGTACTTC. Translation gives CASSDGREPETQYF.